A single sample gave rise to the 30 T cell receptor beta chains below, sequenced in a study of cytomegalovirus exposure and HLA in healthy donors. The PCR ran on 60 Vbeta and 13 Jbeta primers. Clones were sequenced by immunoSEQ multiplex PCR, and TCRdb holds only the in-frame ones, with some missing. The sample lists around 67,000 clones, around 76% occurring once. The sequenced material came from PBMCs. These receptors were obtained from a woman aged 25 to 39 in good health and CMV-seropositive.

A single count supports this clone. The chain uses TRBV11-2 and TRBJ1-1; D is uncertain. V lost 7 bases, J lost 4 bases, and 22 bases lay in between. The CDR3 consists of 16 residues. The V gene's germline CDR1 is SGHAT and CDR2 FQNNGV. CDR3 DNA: TGTGCCAGCACTCGAAGTGGGCGGGCCGGTATCACTGAAGCTTTCTTT. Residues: CASTRSGRAGITEAFF.

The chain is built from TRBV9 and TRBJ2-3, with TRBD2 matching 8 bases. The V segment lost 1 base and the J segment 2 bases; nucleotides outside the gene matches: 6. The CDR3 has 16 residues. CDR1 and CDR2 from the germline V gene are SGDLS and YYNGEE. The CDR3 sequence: CASSVYREGYTDTQYF. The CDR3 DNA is TGTGCCAGCAGCGTATACCGGGAGGGGTACACAGATACGCAGTATTTT.

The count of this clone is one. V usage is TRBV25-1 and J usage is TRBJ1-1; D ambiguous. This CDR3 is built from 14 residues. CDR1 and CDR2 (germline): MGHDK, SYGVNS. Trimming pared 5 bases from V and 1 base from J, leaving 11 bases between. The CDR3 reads CASSLSRGNTEAFF. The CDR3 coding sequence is TGTGCCAGCAGTCTGTCCCGGGGGAACACTGAAGCTTTCTTT. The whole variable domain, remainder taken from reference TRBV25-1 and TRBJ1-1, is EADIYQTPRYLVIGTGKKITLECSQTMGHDKMYWYQQDPGMELHLIHYSYGVNSTEKGDLSSESTVSRIRTEHFPLTLESARPSHTSQYLCASSLSRGNTEAFFGQGTRLTVV.

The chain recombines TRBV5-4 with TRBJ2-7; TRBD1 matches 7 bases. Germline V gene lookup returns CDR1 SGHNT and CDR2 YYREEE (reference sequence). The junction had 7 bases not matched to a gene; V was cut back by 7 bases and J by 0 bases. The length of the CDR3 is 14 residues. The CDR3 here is CASATQGLSYEQYF. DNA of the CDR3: TGTGCCAGCGCGACACAGGGGCTCTCCTACGAGCAGTACTTC.

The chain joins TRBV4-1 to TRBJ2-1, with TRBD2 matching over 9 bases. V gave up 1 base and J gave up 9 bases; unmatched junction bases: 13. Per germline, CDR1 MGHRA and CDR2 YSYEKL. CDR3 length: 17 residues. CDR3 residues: CASSQVVVSSGIGEQFF. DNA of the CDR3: TGCGCCAGCAGCCAAGTCGTAGTTTCTAGCGGGATCGGTGAGCAGTTCTTC.

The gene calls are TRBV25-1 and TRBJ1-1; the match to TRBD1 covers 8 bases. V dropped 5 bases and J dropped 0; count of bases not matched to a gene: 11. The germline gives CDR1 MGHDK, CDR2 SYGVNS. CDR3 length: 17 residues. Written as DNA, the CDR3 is TGTGCCAGCAGTCCAGCCGACAGGGGATTAATGAACACTGAAGCTTTCTTT. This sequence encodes CASSPADRGLMNTEAFF.

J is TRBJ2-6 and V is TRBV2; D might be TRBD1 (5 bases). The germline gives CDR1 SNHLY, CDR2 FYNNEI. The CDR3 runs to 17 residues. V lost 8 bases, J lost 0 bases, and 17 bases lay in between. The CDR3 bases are TGTGCCAGCTGCCCGACAGATCCCTACTCTGGGGCCAACGTCCTGACTTTC. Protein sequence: CASCPTDPYSGANVLTF.

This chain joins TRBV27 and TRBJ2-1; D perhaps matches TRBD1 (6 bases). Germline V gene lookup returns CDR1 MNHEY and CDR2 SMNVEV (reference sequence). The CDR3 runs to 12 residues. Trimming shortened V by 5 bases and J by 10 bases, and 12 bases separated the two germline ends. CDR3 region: CASSITGNEQFF. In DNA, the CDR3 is TGTGCCAGCAGTATAACAGGGAACGAGCAGTTCTTC.

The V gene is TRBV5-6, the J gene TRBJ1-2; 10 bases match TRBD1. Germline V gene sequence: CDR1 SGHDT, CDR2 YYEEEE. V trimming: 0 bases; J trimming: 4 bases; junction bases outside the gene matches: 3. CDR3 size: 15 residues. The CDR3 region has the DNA TGTGCCAGCAGCTTGGGGGACAGGGGAAGCTATGGCTACACCTTC. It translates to CASSLGDRGSYGYTF.

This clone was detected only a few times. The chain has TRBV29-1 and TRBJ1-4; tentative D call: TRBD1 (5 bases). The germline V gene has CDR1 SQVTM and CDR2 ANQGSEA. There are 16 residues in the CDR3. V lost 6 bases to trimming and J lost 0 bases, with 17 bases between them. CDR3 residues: CSVTGIRGATNEKLFF. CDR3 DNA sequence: TGCAGCGTCACCGGGATCCGGGGGGCAACTAATGAAAAACTGTTTTTT.

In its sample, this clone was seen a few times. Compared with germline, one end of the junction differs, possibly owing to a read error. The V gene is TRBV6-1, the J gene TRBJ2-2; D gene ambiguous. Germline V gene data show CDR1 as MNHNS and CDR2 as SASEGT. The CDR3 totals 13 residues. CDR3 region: CASRTTNAGELFF. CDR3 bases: TGTGCCAGCAGAACAACGAACGCCGGGGAGCTGTTTTTT.

CDR3 DNA: TGTGCCAGCAAATCGACAGGGGATGGCTACACCTTC. Translated: CASKSTGDGYTF. The chain joins TRBV9 to TRBJ1-2, with TRBD1 matching over 8 bases. CDR1 and CDR2 (germline): SGDLS, YYNGEE. With 6 bases clipped from V and 6 bases from J, the junction kept 4 bases outside the gene matches. The CDR3 has 12 amino acids. Looking up the rest from reference TRBV9 and TRBJ1-2 gives the full variable domain: DSGVTQTPKHLITATGQRVTLRCSPRSGDLSVYWYQQSLDQGLQFLIQYYNGEERAKGNILERFSAQQFPDLHSELNLSSLELGDSALYFCASKSTGDGYTFGSGTRLTVV.

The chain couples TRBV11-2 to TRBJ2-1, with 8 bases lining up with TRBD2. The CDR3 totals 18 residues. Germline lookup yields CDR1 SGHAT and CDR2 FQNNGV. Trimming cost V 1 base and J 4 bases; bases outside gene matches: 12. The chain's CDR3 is CASSLARLGGRKYNEQFF. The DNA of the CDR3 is TGTGCCAGCAGCTTAGCCCGGTTGGGCGGGAGGAAGTACAATGAGCAGTTCTTC. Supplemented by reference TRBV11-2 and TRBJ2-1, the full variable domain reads EAGVAQSPRYKIIEKRQSVAFWCNPISGHATLYWYQQILGQGPKLLIQFQNNGVVDDSQLPKDRFSAERLKGVDSTLKIQPAKLEDSAVYLCASSLARLGGRKYNEQFFGPGTRLTVL.

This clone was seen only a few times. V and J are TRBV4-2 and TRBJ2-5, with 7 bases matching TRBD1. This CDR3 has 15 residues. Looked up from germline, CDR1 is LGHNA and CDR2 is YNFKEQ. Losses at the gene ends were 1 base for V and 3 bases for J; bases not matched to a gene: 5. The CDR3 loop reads CASSQGTGEEETQYF. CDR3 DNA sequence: TGTGCCAGCAGCCAAGGGACAGGCGAGGAAGAGACCCAGTACTTC.

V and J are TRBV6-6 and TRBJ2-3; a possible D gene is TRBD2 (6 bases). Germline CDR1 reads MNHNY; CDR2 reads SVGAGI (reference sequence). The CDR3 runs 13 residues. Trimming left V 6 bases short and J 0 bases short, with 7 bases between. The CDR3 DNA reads TGTGCCAGCAGACTAGCTAGCACAGATACGCAGTATTTT. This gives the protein CASRLASTDTQYF.

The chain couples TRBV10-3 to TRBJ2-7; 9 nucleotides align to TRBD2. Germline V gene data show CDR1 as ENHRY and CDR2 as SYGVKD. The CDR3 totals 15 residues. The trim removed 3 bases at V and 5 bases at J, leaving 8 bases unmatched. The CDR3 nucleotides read TGTGCCATCAGTGAACCGGCGGGAGGGCTGGACGAGCAGTACTTC. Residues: CAISEPAGGLDEQYF.

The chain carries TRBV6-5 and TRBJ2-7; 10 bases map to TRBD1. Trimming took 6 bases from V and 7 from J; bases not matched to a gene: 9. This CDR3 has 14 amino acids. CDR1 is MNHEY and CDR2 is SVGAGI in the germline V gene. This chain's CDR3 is CASSWDRGSTEQYF. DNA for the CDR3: TGTGCCAGCAGCTGGGACAGGGGTTCTACTGAGCAGTACTTC.

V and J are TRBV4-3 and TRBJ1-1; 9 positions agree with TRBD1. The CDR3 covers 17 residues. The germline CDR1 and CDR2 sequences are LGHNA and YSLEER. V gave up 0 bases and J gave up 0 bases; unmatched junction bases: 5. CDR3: CASSQDSGTGMNTEAFF. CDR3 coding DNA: TGCGCCAGCAGCCAAGATAGTGGGACAGGGATGAACACTGAAGCTTTCTTT.

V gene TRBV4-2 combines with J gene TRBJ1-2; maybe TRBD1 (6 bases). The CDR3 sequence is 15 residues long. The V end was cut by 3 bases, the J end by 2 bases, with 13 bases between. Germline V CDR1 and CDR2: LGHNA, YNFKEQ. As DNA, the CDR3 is TGTGCCAGCAGCCATACCGGACAGTCAAACTATGGCTACACCTTC. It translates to CASSHTGQSNYGYTF.

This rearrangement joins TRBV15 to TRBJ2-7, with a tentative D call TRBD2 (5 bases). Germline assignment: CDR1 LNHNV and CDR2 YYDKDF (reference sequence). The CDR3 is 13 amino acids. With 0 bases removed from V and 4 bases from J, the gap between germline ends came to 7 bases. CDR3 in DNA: TGTGCCACCAGCAGAGATCCGGGGTACGAGCAGTACTTC. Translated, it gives CATSRDPGYEQYF.

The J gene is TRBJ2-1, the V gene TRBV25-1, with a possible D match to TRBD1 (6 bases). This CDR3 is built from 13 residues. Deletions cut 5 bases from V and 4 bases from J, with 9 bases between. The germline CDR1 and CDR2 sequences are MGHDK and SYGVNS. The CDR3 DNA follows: TGTGCCAGCAGTACAGGGTCTTACAATGAGCAGTTCTTC. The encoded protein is CASSTGSYNEQFF.

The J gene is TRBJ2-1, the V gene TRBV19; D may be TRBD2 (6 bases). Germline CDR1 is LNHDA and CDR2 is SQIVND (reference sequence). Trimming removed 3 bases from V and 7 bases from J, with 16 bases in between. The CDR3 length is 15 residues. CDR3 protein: CASSIWRRGENEQFF. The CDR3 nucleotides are TGTGCCAGTAGTATTTGGCGGAGGGGTGAGAATGAGCAGTTCTTC.

The CDR3 DNA reads TGTGCCATCAGCGGGTTGACCTACGAGCAGTACTTC. It translates to CAISGLTYEQYF. The chain uses TRBV10-3 and TRBJ2-7; no clear D gene. The CDR3 is made up of 12 amino acids. The germline V gene encodes CDR1 ENHRY and CDR2 SYGVKD. Trimming left V 6 bases short and J 2 bases short, with 8 bases between.

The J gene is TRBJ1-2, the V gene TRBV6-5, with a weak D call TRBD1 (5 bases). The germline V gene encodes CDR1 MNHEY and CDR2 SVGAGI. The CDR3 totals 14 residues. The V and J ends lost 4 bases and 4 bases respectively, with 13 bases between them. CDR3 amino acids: CASSWGRAGYGYTF. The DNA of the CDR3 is TGTGCCAGCAGTTGGGGCAGGGCTGGCTATGGCTACACCTTC.

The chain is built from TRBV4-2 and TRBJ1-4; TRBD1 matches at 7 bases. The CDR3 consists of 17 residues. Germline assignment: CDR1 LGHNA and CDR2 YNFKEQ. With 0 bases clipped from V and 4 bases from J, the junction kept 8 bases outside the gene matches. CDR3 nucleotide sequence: TGTGCCAGCAGCCAAGATGAAGGGGGCGAGGGTAATGAAAAACTGTTTTTT. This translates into CASSQDEGGEGNEKLFF.

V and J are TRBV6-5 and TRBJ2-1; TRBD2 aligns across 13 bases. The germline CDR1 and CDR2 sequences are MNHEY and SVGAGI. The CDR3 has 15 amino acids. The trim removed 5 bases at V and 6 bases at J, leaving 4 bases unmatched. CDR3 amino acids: CASSQRTSGSNEQFF. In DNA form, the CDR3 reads TGTGCCAGCAGTCAGCGGACTAGCGGGAGCAATGAGCAGTTCTTC.

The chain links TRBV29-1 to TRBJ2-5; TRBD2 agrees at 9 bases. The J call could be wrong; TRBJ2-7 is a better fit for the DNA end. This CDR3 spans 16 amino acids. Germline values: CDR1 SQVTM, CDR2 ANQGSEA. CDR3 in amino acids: CSVEDQAGGLSYEQYF. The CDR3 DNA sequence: TGCAGCGTTGAAGATCAAGCGGGAGGCCTCTCCTACGAGCAGTACTTC.

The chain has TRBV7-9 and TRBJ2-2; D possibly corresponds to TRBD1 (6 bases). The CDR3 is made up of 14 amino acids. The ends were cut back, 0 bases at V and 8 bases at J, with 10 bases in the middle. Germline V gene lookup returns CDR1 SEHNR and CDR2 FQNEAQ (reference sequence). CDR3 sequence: CASSLAGAKGELFF. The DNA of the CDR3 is TGTGCCAGCAGCTTAGCGGGGGCCAAAGGGGAGCTGTTTTTT.

The CDR3 DNA is TGTGCCAGCGGACCCGGGGTGTCAGAGACCCAGTACTTC. Its protein product is CASGPGVSETQYF. This rearrangement joins TRBV7-9 to TRBJ2-5, with D tentatively TRBD2 (5 bases). Germline CDR1 reads SEHNR; CDR2 reads FQNEAQ (reference sequence). This CDR3 spans 13 amino acids. Trimming shortened V by 8 bases and J by 4 bases, and 14 bases separated the two germline ends.

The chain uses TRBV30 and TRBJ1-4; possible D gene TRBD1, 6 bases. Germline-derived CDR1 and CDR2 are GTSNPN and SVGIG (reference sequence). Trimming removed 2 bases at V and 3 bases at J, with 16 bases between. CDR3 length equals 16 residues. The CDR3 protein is CAWSRGAALANEKLFF. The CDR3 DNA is TGTGCCTGGAGTCGGGGGGCCGCCCTCGCTAATGAAAAACTGTTTTTT.